This T cell receptor beta chain was obtained from a study of technical replicates of blood from a few donors. Libraries were prepared by immunoSEQ multiplex PCR; TCRdb keeps only in-frame clonotypes and omits some of them. The sample has over 85,000 clones; approximately 94% are singletons. Germline V gene data show CDR1 as LGHNA and CDR2 as YSLEER. This CDR3 comprises 13 residues. Trimming took 1 base from V and 8 from J, leaving 9 bases between them. The chain is built from TRBV4-3 and TRBJ2-1; tentative D call: TRBD2 (6 bases). This clonotype was sampled from a human donor in good health. Sequencing input: T cells isolated from PBMCs. CDR3 sequence: CASSQVGTDEQFF. In nucleotides, the CDR3 is TGCGCCAGCAGCCAAGTGGGGACTGATGAGCAGTTCTTC.